This T cell receptor beta chain was retrieved from a study of T cell repertoires in cytomegalovirus infection. In the study overall: Indications came from public TCR beta signatures; they pointed to CMV infection and to a matching HLA type. Study observations and caveats: Clonotype analysis showed dominance of the ex vivo response by HLA-C-restricted CMV-specific TCR beta clonotypes.

The germline CDR1 and CDR2 sequences are SGHTA and FQGNSA. V lost 5 bases to trimming and J lost 3 bases, with 11 bases between them. This CDR3 has 13 amino acids. This clonotype was found many times. Its antigen is not known. TCRdb analysed the reads with MiXCR anew, one entry per CDR3 protein. The table shows more than 75,000 distinct CDR3 sequences, with around 3.4% occurring only once. This receptor was identified in a human donor in good health (CMV status not recorded). Some clones in this sample may be carry-over from other donors' samples. Source material: PBMCs. The J gene is TRBJ2-7, the V gene TRBV7-2; D not certain. This CDR3 is CASSPNRLYEQYF. CDR3 DNA: TGTGCCAGCAGCCCCAACCGGCTCTACGAGCAGTACTTC.